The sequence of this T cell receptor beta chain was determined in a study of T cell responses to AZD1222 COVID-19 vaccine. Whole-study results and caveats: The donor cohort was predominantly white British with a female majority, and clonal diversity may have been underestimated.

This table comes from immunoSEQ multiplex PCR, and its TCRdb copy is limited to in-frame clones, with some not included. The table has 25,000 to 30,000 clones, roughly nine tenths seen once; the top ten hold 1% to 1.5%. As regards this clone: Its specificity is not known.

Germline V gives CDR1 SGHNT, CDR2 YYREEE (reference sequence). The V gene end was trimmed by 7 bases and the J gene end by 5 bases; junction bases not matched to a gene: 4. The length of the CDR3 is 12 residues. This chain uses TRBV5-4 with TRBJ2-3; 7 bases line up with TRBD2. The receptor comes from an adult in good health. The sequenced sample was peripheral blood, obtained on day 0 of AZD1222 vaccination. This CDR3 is CASGTTRDTQYF. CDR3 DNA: TGTGCCAGCGGGACTACGCGAGATACGCAGTATTTT. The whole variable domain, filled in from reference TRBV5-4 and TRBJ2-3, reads ETGVTQSPTHLIKTRGQQVTLRCSSQSGHNTVSWYQQALGQGPQFIFQYYREEENGRGNFPPRFSGLQFPNYSSELNVNALELDDSALYLCASGTTRDTQYFGPGTRLTVL.